One and the same sample provided the 28 T cell receptor beta chains below, sequenced in a study of cytomegalovirus exposure and HLA in healthy donors. The PCR had 60 Vbeta and 13 Jbeta primers. Sequencing used immunoSEQ multiplex PCR; TCRdb keeps in-frame clones, though not all of them. The sample has 35,000 to 50,000 clones; over 55% are singletons. The source material was PBMCs. The receptor source for this set is a man aged 60-69 years in good health and CMV-seropositive.

This clone was picked up one time. The chain couples TRBV6-5 to TRBJ1-5; 8 bases map to TRBD1. There are 15 residues in the CDR3. Germline values: CDR1 MNHEY, CDR2 SVGAGI. V lost 6 bases and J lost 1; bases outside the gene matches: 5. The DNA of the CDR3 is TGTGCCAGCAGACCGGACAGGGCGAGCAATCAGCCCCAGCATTTT. It codes for CASRPDRASNQPQHF.

The V gene is TRBV30, the J gene TRBJ2-1, with 7 bases aligning to TRBD2. This CDR3 is 15 amino acids long. Germline CDR1 and CDR2: GTSNPN and SVGIG (reference sequence). V lost 2 bases to trimming and J lost 5 bases; unmatched junction nucleotides: 9. The CDR3 bases are TGTGCCTGGAGTCTCCCGGGACTAACCAACAATGAGCAGTTCTTC. Residues: CAWSLPGLTNNEQFF.

On this clone: The same CDR3 also results from other DNA sequences found in this sample. The chain has TRBV4-1 and TRBJ1-2; unclear D gene. CDR1 and CDR2 (germline): MGHRA, YSYEKL. The CDR3 runs 15 residues. Trimming left V 0 bases short and J 4 bases short, with 12 bases between. Written as DNA, the CDR3 is TGCGCCAGCAGCCAAGATCTAGTGCCGGGCTATGGCTACACCTTC. Protein sequence: CASSQDLVPGYGYTF.

The rearrangement joins TRBV9 to TRBJ2-1; D remains unclear. Germline-derived CDR1 and CDR2 are SGDLS and YYNGEE. The V end lost 3 bases, the J end lost 0 bases, and 4 bases lay between the germline ends. CDR3 size: 13 residues. The CDR3 nucleotides read TGTGCCAGCAGCGCCAGCTCCTACAATGAGCAGTTCTTC. This translates into CASSASSYNEQFF.

The CDR3 loop reads CASSSLLAGVYNEQFF. The CDR3 bases are TGTGCCAGCAGCTCCTTACTAGCGGGAGTGTACAATGAGCAGTTCTTC. The chain employs TRBV11-2 and TRBJ2-1; 11 nucleotides align to TRBD2. This CDR3 spans 16 amino acids. Germline CDR1 and CDR2: SGHAT and FQNNGV. With V trimmed by 4 bases and J by 4 bases, 6 bases remained unmatched.

This sequence joins TRBV10-2 and TRBJ2-1; D perhaps matches TRBD1 (5 bases). The V gene lost 6 bases and the J gene lost 6 bases, with 15 bases spanning the gap. Germline V gene sequence: CDR1 WSHSY, CDR2 SAAADI. This CDR3 comprises 14 residues. CDR3 DNA: TGCGCCAGCAGAGACCAGGGTGAGGCCAATGAGCAGTTCTTC. It encodes CASRDQGEANEQFF.

This clone has only a few counts. The rearrangement uses TRBV30 and TRBJ1-6; possible D gene TRBD1, 5 bases. The CDR3 is made up of 13 amino acids. V shed 2 bases and J shed 8 bases, with 10 bases lying between them. Germline lookup yields CDR1 GTSNPN and CDR2 SVGIG (reference sequence). CDR3 protein: CAWSRDRDSPLHF. CDR3 sequence (DNA): TGTGCCTGGAGTCGAGACAGAGATTCACCCCTCCACTTT.

This chain links TRBV28 with TRBJ2-3, with a possible D match to TRBD1 (5 bases). Per germline, CDR1 MDHEN and CDR2 SYDVKM. V lost 6 bases and J 0 bases, leaving 7 bases between the germline ends. The CDR3 has 13 residues. The CDR3 sequence: CASRRGSTDTQYF. The CDR3 nucleotides are TGTGCCAGCAGAAGGGGTAGCACAGATACGCAGTATTTT.

The chain employs TRBV27 and TRBJ1-4, with TRBD1 as a possible D gene (5 bases). Germline values: CDR1 MNHEY, CDR2 SMNVEV (reference sequence). There are 15 residues in the CDR3. Trimming cost V 3 bases and J 5 bases, with 13 bases left between them. In DNA form, the CDR3 reads TGTGCCAGCAGTTTTAGACAGAGTGAGAATGAAAAACTGTTTTTT. Protein product: CASSFRQSENEKLFF. The whole variable domain, filled in from reference TRBV27 and TRBJ1-4, reads EAQVTQNPRYLITVTGKKLTVTCSQNMNHEYMSWYRQDPGLGLRQIYYSMNVEVTDKGDVPEGYKVSRKEKRNFPLILESPSPNQTSLYFCASSFRQSENEKLFFGSGTQLSVL.

V and J are TRBV7-3 and TRBJ2-5; D might be TRBD2 (6 bases). Germline loops: CDR1 SGHTA, CDR2 FQGTGA. The CDR3 is 15 amino acids. The V and J ends lost 0 bases and 5 bases respectively, with 13 bases between them. As DNA, the CDR3 is TGTGCCAGCAGCTTAACTTACGGGACTCCTGAGACCCAGTACTTC. It codes for CASSLTYGTPETQYF.

This clone was picked up one time. The V call is TRBV19, the J call TRBJ1-5; 7 bases are shared with TRBD1. V shed 7 bases, J shed 5 bases, and the junction held 11 bases outside the gene matches. This CDR3 region has 15 residues. CDR1 LNHDA and CDR2 SQIVND come from the germline V gene (reference sequence). The CDR3 here is CASNKRGQKDQPQHF. The DNA for the CDR3 is TGTGCCAGTAACAAAAGGGGACAGAAGGATCAGCCCCAGCATTTT.

A few counts support this clone. This rearrangement joins TRBV7-6 to TRBJ2-5; D possibly corresponds to TRBD2 (6 bases). The CDR3 is made up of 15 amino acids. The V gene lost 1 base and the J gene lost 2 bases, with 11 bases spanning the gap. The germline gives CDR1 SGHVS, CDR2 FNYEAQ. The DNA of the CDR3 is TGTGCCAGCAGCTTAGTCCAGGGAGGTCAAGAGACCCAGTACTTC. It is translated as CASSLVQGGQETQYF.

The chain is built from TRBV10-3 and TRBJ1-3; D ambiguous. The length of the CDR3 is 14 residues. The germline V gene encodes CDR1 ENHRY and CDR2 SYGVKD. Trimming shortened V by 6 bases and J by 0 bases, and 9 bases separated the two germline ends. The CDR3 loop reads CAISSTSSGNTIYF. As DNA, the CDR3 is TGTGCCATCAGCTCCACAAGCTCTGGAAACACCATATATTTT.

This chain connects TRBV11-3 to TRBJ1-1, with 9 bases lining up with TRBD1. Trimming at V came to 5 bases and at J to 5 bases, leaving 6 bases not matched to a gene. CDR3 length equals 14 residues. Germline V gene lookup returns CDR1 SGHNT and CDR2 YENEEA. DNA of the CDR3: TGTGCCAGCAGCGAACAGGGGGCGAAAACTGAAGCTTTCTTT. This translates into CASSEQGAKTEAFF.

The rearrangement joins TRBV5-4 to TRBJ2-7, with 15 bases fitting TRBD2. The CDR3 covers 17 residues. CDR1 is SGHNT and CDR2 is YYREEE in the germline V gene (reference sequence). With V trimmed by 0 bases and J by 3 bases, 4 bases remained unmatched. CDR3 in amino acids: CASSLEEGLAGGYEQYF. In DNA, the CDR3 is TGTGCCAGCAGCTTGGAAGAGGGACTAGCGGGAGGCTACGAGCAGTACTTC.

This clone appeared a single time. The CDR3 loop reads CASSRTANYGYTF. The DNA of the CDR3 is TGTGCCAGCAGCCGGACAGCTAACTATGGCTACACCTTC. V usage is TRBV6-5 and J usage is TRBJ1-2, with D possibly being TRBD1 (6 bases). Trimming pared 6 bases from V and 0 bases from J, leaving 8 bases between. Germline V lookup: CDR1 MNHEY, CDR2 SVGAGI. The CDR3 extends over 13 amino acids.

This clone was picked up a small number of times. The V and J genes are TRBV28 and TRBJ2-5, with TRBD2 identical over 8 bases. The V gene end was trimmed by 5 bases and the J gene end by 5 bases; junction bases not matched to a gene: 10. The CDR3 has 15 residues. CDR1 is MDHEN and CDR2 is SYDVKM in the germline V gene. The CDR3 DNA reads as TGTGCCAGCAGTCCCCTAGCGGGTCTGGGGGAGACCCAGTACTTC. Protein sequence: CASSPLAGLGETQYF. Supplemented by reference TRBV28 and TRBJ2-5, the full variable domain reads DVKVTQSSRYLVKRTGEKVFLECVQDMDHENMFWYRQDPGLGLRLIYFSYDVKMKEKGDIPEGYSVSREKKERFSLILESASTNQTSMYLCASSPLAGLGETQYFGPGTRLLVL.

This chain uses TRBV2 with TRBJ2-1; D might be TRBD2 (5 bases). V was trimmed by 7 bases and J by 6 bases, leaving 19 bases between them. Germline assignment: CDR1 SNHLY and CDR2 FYNNEI. The CDR3 spans 15 residues. CDR3 nucleotide sequence: TGTGCCAGCAAGAAAGCGGCAACCCCCCTCAATGAGCAGTTCTTC. It specifies CASKKAATPLNEQFF. The full variable domain, rest sourced from reference TRBV2 and TRBJ2-1, is EPEVTQTPSHQVTQMGQEVILRCVPISNHLYFYWYRQILGQKVEFLVSFYNNEISEKSEIFDDQFSVERPDGSNFTLKIRSTKLEDSAMYFCASKKAATPLNEQFFGPGTRLTVL.

The rearrangement uses TRBV5-1 and TRBJ2-7, with TRBD1 identical over 9 bases. Germline lookup yields CDR1 SGHRS and CDR2 YFSETQ. The CDR3 loop spans 15 amino acids. J lost 2 bases, V lost 0 bases, and 3 bases had no gene match. The chain's CDR3 is CASSLEGTGPYEQYF. As DNA, the CDR3 is TGCGCCAGCAGCTTGGAAGGGACAGGGCCCTACGAGCAGTACTTC.

This rearrangement joins TRBV4-1 to TRBJ1-5; 7 nucleotides match TRBD1. The V gene end was trimmed by 4 bases and the J gene end by 4 bases; junction bases not matched to a gene: 1. Germline loops: CDR1 MGHRA, CDR2 YSYEKL. This CDR3 has 13 amino acids. DNA for the CDR3: TGCGCCAGCAGCCCGGGACAGAATCAGCCCCAGCATTTT. It is translated as CASSPGQNQPQHF.

The chain joins TRBV4-2 to TRBJ2-3, with no clear D. V lost 1 base and J lost 6, with 5 bases in between. Germline assignment: CDR1 LGHNA and CDR2 YNFKEQ. CDR3 length equals 12 residues. The CDR3 region has the DNA TGTGCCAGCAGCCAAGGCGCGGATACGCAGTATTTT. Translated, it gives CASSQGADTQYF.

The chain links TRBV4-1 to TRBJ2-7; 11 bases line up with TRBD2. This CDR3 has 14 residues. Germline loops: CDR1 MGHRA, CDR2 YSYEKL. The ends lost 5 bases at V and 2 bases at J; junction bases unmatched: 2. The CDR3 DNA reads as TGCGCCAGCAGCAGGGGACTAGCGGCCTACGAGCAGTACTTC. It translates to CASSRGLAAYEQYF.

This chain uses TRBV6-5 with TRBJ2-5; 7 nucleotides agree with TRBD2. The CDR3 runs 16 residues. J gave up 1 base and V 3 bases, and 8 bases lay outside the gene matches. Germline CDR1 MNHEY, CDR2 SVGAGI. CDR3 loop: CASSYGRASSQETQYF. The CDR3 DNA reads as TGTGCCAGCAGTTATGGGAGGGCGTCTAGCCAAGAGACCCAGTACTTC.

This clone was found a few times. In DNA, the CDR3 is TGTGCCAGCAGTCAACAGGGTATTAGTTCACCCCTCCACTTT. Translation: CASSQQGISSPLHF. V gene TRBV14 combines with J gene TRBJ1-6, with D perhaps TRBD1 (6 bases). The germline V gene encodes CDR1 SGHDN and CDR2 FVKESK. There are 14 residues in the CDR3. The V end lost 6 bases, the J end lost 9 bases, and 15 bases lay between the germline ends.

The rearrangement links TRBV19 to TRBJ2-2; a weak D match, TRBD2 (6 bases). This CDR3 is built from 17 residues. Trimming left V 0 bases short and J 7 bases short, with 18 bases between. The germline V gene encodes CDR1 LNHDA and CDR2 SQIVND (reference sequence). CDR3 coding DNA: TGTGCCAGTAGTATAGATGGGGGAGGTAGCGAAGGCGGGGAGCTGTTTTTT. This encodes CASSIDGGGSEGGELFF.

The chain is built from TRBV7-2 and TRBJ2-5, with D perhaps matching TRBD2 (5 bases). Between the trimmed V and J ends, which lost 1 base and 1 base, there was a span of 10 bases. The CDR3 is 15 amino acids. Germline V gene data show CDR1 as SGHTA and CDR2 as FQGNSA. CDR3 nucleotide sequence: TGTGCCAGCAGCTTAGGAATAGCGCCCCAAGAGACCCAGTACTTC. Its translation is CASSLGIAPQETQYF.

This rearrangement joins TRBV4-2 to TRBJ2-5; 12 bases map to TRBD2. V was clipped by 3 bases and J by 3 bases; unmatched bases: 8. The CDR3 contains 17 residues. Germline V gene lookup returns CDR1 LGHNA and CDR2 YNFKEQ. The CDR3 loop reads CASSHPPLAGGKETQYF. The CDR3 DNA sequence: TGTGCCAGCAGCCACCCACCCCTAGCGGGAGGGAAAGAGACCCAGTACTTC.

The chain employs TRBV28 and TRBJ2-7, with unresolved D. The germline V gene has CDR1 MDHEN and CDR2 SYDVKM. CDR3 length equals 15 residues. Between the trimmed V and J ends, which lost 6 bases and 2 bases, there was a span of 17 bases. The CDR3: CASSFHSVSAYEQYF. The CDR3 DNA follows: TGTGCCAGCAGCTTCCATTCGGTCTCTGCCTACGAGCAGTACTTC.